The rows below give T cell receptor beta chains drawn from one sample of a study of T cell responses to AZD1222 COVID-19 vaccine. Method: immunoSEQ multiplex PCR; TCRdb's copy keeps in-frame clones and lacks some. The sample lists 150,000 to 200,000 clones; 80% to 95% were seen once. The sample consisted of peripheral blood, taken 28 days after the second AZD1222 dose. The source of these receptors is an adult who received the AZD1222 COVID-19 vaccine. CDR3s include the opening cysteine and the closing phenylalanine or tryptophan. D genes are given only for firm matches. Size is omitted from some rows. Given values are once, few, many or a class for expanded clones.

d_call j_call clone_size v_call cdr3_nt cdr3_aa
TRBD1 TRBJ1-4 NA TRBV7-9 TGTGCCAGCAGCCGGGACAGCTCTAATGAAAAACTGTTTTTT CASSRDSSNEKLFF
NA TRBJ2-7 NA TRBV9 TGTGCCAGCAGCTCTAGCCCTAGCTCCTACGAGCAGTACTTC CASSSSPSSYEQYF
TRBD1 TRBJ2-7 NA TRBV6-9 TGTGCCAGCAGTTATACAAACCAGGGACAGACCTACGAGCAGTACTTC CASSYTNQGQTYEQYF
NA TRBJ1-6 NA TRBV7-9 TGTGCCAGCAGCCCGGAGGGACTAAATTCACCCCTCCACTTT CASSPEGLNSPLHF
NA TRBJ2-7 NA TRBV16 TGTGCCAGCAGCCTCACGGGGGCGGGGGAGCAGTACTTC CASSLTGAGEQYF
NA TRBJ1-3 NA TRBV6-6 TGTGCCAGCGGCCGCTCCTCTGGAAACACCATATATTTT CASGRSSGNTIYF
NA TRBJ2-7 NA TRBV15 TGTGCCACCAGCAGAGGAGGGGCCGACTCCTACGAGCAGTACTTC CATSRGGADSYEQYF
TRBD1 TRBJ2-7 few TRBV6-5 TGTGCCAGCAGTTACTCTTCGGGACAGGGCTCCTACGAGCAGTACTTC CASSYSSGQGSYEQYF
NA TRBJ1-2 NA TRBV10-3 TGTGCCATCAGTGAAGGACTGCTCGGGTCAGCCTATGGCTACACCTTC CAISEGLLGSAYGYTF
NA TRBJ2-3 NA TRBV7-2 TGTGCCAGCAGCTTACGGGCGACCAGGACAGATACGCAGTATTTT CASSLRATRTDTQYF
NA TRBJ2-7 NA TRBV5-6 TGTGCCAGCAGCCGCGGTTGGTTTAGGAACGAGCAGTACTTC CASSRGWFRNEQYF
NA TRBJ2-1 NA TRBV7-2 TGTGCCAGCAGGTGGGACCGAAGCTCCTACAATGAGCAGTTCTTC CASRWDRSSYNEQFF
NA TRBJ2-4 NA TRBV9 TGTGCCAGCAGCTCTGCCGGGAACCTAGCCAAAAACATTCAGTACTTC CASSSAGNLAKNIQYF